This TCR beta chain was observed in a study of T cell changes during pregnancy in multiple sclerosis. TCRdb's copy holds only in-frame clones and misses some; the assay was immunoSEQ multiplex PCR. This repertoire shows about 77,000 clones, roughly 90% found once; its top ten account for over 1.5%. The CDR3 is 15 residues long. Germline values: CDR1 MDHEN, CDR2 SYDVKM. Trimming took 5 bases from V and 2 from J, leaving 16 bases between them. This chain links TRBV28 with TRBJ2-7; D possibly corresponds to TRBD2 (5 bases). This TCR was sampled from a female donor with multiple sclerosis, enrolled in a pregnancy study. The sample in question was peripheral blood, obtained before pregnancy. The CDR3 coding sequence is TGTGCCAGCAGTAGGACGGGGTCAGGCACCTACGAGCAGTACTTC. Translated, it gives CASSRTGSGTYEQYF.